This T cell receptor beta chain is drawn from a study of early T cells in non-severe SARS-CoV-2 infection. CDR1 and CDR2 (germline): WNHNN, SYGVQD (reference sequence). Trimming took off 0 bases at V and 5 bases at J, with 10 bases between the two ends. The CDR3 totals 14 residues. Separate cDNA molecules each had unique molecular identifiers attached to them. TCRdb used MiXCR to reprocess the 5' RACE reads, holding one entry per CDR3 protein. The data contain 98,000 or so distinct CDR3 sequences, roughly an eighth of them singletons. Sequencing was carried out using whole blood. The clonotype was recovered from an adult who was a healthcare worker with PCR-confirmed SARS-CoV-2 infection or an uninfected control (not recorded which). V and J are TRBV10-1 and TRBJ2-5; no definite D call. As DNA, the CDR3 is TGCGCCAGCAGTGAGTCTGGCCGGGTGGAGACCCAGTACTTC. This translates into CASSESGRVETQYF.